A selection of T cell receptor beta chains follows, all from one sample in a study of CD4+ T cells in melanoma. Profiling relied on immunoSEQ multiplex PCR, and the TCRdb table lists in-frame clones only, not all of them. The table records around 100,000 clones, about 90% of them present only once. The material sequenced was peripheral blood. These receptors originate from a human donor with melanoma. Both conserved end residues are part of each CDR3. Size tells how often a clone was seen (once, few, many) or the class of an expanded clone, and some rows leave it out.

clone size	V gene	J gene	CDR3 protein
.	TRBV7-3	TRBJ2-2	CASSFGESKLFF
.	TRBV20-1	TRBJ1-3	CSARSGNTIYF
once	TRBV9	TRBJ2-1	CASSSGLSSYNEQFF
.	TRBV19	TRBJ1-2	CASSSLIGVSVMSGGYTF
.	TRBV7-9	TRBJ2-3	CASSFPGQGTDTQYF
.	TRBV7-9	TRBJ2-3	CASSLEGLNPTDTQYF
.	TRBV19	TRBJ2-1	CASTPADRTNEQFF
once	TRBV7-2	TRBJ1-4	CASSRANEKLFF
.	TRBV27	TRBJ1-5	CASSIGHVSNQPQHF
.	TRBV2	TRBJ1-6	CATQRGTGVGSPLHF
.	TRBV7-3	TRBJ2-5	CASSRAGQAETQYF
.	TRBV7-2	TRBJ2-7	CASSLGSSSGTYEQYF
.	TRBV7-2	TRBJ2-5	CASSLRPRETQYF
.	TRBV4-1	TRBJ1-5	CASGDNLYSNQPQHF
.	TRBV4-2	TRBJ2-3	CASSPWSGQGALYGTQYF
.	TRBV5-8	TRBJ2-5	CASSPRGRNQETQYF
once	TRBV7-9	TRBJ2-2	CASSFKGTRGNTGELFF
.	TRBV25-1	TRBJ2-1	CASSASASYNEQFF
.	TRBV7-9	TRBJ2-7	CASSTGTGSYEQYF
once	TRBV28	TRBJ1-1	CASKQGASNTEAFF
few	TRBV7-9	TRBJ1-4	CASSFGTGDEKLFF
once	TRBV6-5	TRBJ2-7	CASSYSTEQYF